Below are 4 T cell receptor beta chains sequenced from a single sample in a study of blood T cell repertoires in COVID-19. The data were produced by immunoSEQ multiplex PCR, yet TCRdb's version contains in-frame clones alone and is incomplete. The profile shows tens of thousands of clones, approximately 89% of them singletons. Source material: peripheral blood. The origin of the receptors is a man in his 60s with acute or convalescent COVID-19.

This sequence joins TRBV6-5 and TRBJ1-2; D gene ambiguous. In germline, CDR1 is MNHEY, CDR2 SVGAGI. The CDR3 has 13 amino acids. Trimming left V 7 bases short and J 4 bases short, with 13 bases between. CDR3 amino acids: CASKEVLLYGYTF. The CDR3 DNA is TGTGCCAGCAAGGAGGTTCTGCTCTATGGCTACACCTTC.

This clone was recorded once. The rearrangement links TRBV6-5 to TRBJ2-7; 7 bases agree with TRBD1. Germline lookup yields CDR1 MNHEY and CDR2 SVGAGI. J gave up 0 bases and V 0 bases, and 2 bases lay outside the gene matches. The CDR3 extends over 15 amino acids. The CDR3 is CASSYSHRGSYEQYF. As DNA, the CDR3 is TGTGCCAGCAGTTACTCGCACAGGGGCTCCTACGAGCAGTACTTC.

The chain employs TRBV6-4 and TRBJ2-2; possible D gene TRBD1, 6 bases. This CDR3 comprises 15 residues. With 0 bases removed from V and 7 bases from J, the gap between germline ends came to 12 bases. CDR1 is MRHNA and CDR2 is SNTAGT in the germline V gene. The CDR3 here is CASSDSPQGGGELFF. The DNA of the CDR3 is TGTGCCAGCAGTGACTCGCCACAGGGCGGCGGGGAGCTGTTTTTT.

The rearrangement uses TRBV6-5 and TRBJ2-3, with a possible D match to TRBD2 (5 bases). The germline gives CDR1 MNHEY, CDR2 SVGAGI. The CDR3 is 13 residues long. Deletions cut 8 bases from V and 2 bases from J, with 11 bases between. CDR3 nucleotide sequence: TGTGCCAGCGTTTGGGAGCTCACAGATACGCAGTATTTT. It encodes CASVWELTDTQYF.